The sequence of this T cell receptor beta chain was determined in a study of cytomegalovirus exposure and HLA in healthy donors. V was clipped by 1 base and J by 5 bases, with 12 bases between them. The CDR3 extends over 15 amino acids. Germline loops: CDR1 SGHVS, CDR2 FQNEAQ. The PCR had 60 Vbeta and 13 Jbeta primers. Assay: immunoSEQ multiplex PCR; the TCRdb copy retains only in-frame clones and omits some. The sample totals about 140,000 clones. General study findings and limits: With later analysis, a missense DCLRE1C variant became linked to TCR beta V- and J-gene trimming. Among TCR beta chains, those listed as cytomegalovirus-associated numbered over 150. An Asian-associated ancestry cluster reportedly showed fewer N-insertions than the approximately 670-donor mean in a later analysis.

Regarding this clone: Antigen unknown.

This receptor was taken from a woman under 30 in good health and CMV-seronegative. This chain links TRBV7-8 with TRBJ2-1; D call uncertain. The specimen was PBMCs. CDR3 DNA sequence: TGTGCCAGCAGCTTAGATCTAGACCTCAACAATGAGCAGTTCTTC. Translated: CASSLDLDLNNEQFF.